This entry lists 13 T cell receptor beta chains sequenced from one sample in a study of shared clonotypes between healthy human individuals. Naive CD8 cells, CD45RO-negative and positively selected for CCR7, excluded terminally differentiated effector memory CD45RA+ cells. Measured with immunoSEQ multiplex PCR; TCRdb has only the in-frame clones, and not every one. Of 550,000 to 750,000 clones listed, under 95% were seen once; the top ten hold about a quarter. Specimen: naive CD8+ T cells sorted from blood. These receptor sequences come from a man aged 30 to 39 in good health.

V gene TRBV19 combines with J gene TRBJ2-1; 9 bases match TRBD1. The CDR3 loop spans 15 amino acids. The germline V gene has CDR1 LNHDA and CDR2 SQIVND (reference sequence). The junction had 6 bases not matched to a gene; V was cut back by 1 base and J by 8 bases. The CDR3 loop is CASSIGTGVRYEQFF. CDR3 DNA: TGTGCCAGTAGTATAGGGACAGGGGTGAGGTATGAGCAGTTCTTC.

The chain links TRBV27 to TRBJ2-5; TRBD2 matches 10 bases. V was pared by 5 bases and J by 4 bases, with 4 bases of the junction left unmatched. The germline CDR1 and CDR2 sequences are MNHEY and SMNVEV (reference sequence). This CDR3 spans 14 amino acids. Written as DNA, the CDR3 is TGTGCCAGCAGTCTCATAGCGGGAGGAGAGACCCAGTACTTC. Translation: CASSLIAGGETQYF.

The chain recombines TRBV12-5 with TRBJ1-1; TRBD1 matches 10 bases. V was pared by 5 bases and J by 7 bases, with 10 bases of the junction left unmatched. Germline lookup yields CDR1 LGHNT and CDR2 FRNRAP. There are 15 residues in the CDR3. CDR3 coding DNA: TGTGCTAGTGGTGCGGGTGGGACAGGGGATTTTGAAGCTTTCTTT. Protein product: CASGAGGTGDFEAFF. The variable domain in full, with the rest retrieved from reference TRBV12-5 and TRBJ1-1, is DARVTQTPRHKVTEMGQEVTMRCQPILGHNTVFWYRQTMMQGLELLAYFRNRAPLDDSGMPKDRFSAEMPDATLATLKIQPSEPRDSAVYFCASGAGGTGDFEAFFGQGTRLTVV.

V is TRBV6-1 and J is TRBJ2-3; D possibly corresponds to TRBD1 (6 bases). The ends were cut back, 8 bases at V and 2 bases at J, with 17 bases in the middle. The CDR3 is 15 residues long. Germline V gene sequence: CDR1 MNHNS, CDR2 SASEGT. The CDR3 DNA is TGTGCCAGCCTTAACCCAGGGGTGCTCACAGATACGCAGTATTTT. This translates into CASLNPGVLTDTQYF.

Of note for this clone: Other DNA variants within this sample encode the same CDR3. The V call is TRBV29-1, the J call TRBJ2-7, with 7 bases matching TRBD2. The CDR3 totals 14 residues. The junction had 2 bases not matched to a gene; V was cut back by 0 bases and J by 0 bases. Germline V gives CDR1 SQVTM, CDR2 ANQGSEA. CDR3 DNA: TGCAGCGTTGAAGATCGCGGGAGCTCCTACGAGCAGTACTTC. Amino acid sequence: CSVEDRGSSYEQYF.

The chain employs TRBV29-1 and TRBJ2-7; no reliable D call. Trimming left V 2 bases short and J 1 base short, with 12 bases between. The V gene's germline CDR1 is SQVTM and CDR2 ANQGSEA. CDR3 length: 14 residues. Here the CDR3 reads CSVETPSGSYEQYF. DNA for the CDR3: TGCAGCGTTGAAACCCCCTCGGGTTCCTACGAGCAGTACTTC.

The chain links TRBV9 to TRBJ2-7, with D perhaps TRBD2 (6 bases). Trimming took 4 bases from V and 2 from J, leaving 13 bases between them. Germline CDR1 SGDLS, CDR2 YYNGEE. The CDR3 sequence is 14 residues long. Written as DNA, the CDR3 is TGTGCCAGCAGCATGCAGGACTATACCTACGAGCAGTACTTC. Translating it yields CASSMQDYTYEQYF.

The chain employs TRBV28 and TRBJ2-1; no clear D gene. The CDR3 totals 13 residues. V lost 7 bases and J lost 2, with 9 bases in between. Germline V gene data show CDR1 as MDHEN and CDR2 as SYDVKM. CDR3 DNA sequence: TGTGCCAGCATCTCTTTAGCCTACAATGAGCAGTTCTTC. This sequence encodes CASISLAYNEQFF.

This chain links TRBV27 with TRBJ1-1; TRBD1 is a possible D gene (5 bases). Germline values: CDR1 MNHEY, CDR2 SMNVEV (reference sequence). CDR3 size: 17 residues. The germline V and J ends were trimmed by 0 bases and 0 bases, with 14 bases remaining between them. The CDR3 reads CASSLSYSGLMNTEAFF. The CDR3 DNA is TGTGCCAGCAGTTTATCGTACTCAGGGCTCATGAACACTGAAGCTTTCTTT.

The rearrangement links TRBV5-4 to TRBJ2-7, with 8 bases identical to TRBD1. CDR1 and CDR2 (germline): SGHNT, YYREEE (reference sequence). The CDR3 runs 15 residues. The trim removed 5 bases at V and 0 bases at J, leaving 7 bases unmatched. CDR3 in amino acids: CASRLGTGLSYEQYF. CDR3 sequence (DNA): TGTGCCAGCAGACTCGGGACAGGCCTCTCCTACGAGCAGTACTTC.

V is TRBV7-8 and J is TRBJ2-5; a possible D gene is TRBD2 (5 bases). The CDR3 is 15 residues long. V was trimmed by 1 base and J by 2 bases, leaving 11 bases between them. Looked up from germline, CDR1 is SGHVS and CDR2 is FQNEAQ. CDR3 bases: TGTGCCAGCAGCTTAGGGCTAGCTTATCAAGAGACCCAGTACTTC. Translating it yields CASSLGLAYQETQYF.

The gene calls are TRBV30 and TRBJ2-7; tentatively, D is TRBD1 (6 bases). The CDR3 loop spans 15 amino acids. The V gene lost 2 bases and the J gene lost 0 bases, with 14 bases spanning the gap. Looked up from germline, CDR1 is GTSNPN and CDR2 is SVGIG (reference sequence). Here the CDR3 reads CAWSPTTGASYEQYF. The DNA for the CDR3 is TGTGCCTGGAGTCCGACGACAGGAGCCTCCTACGAGCAGTACTTC.

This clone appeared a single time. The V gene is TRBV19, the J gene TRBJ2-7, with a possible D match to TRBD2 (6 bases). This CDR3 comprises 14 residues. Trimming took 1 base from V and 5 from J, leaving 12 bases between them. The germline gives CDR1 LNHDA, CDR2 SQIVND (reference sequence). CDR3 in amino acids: CASSIAGVLDEQYF. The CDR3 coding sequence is TGTGCCAGTAGTATAGCGGGAGTGTTGGACGAGCAGTACTTC. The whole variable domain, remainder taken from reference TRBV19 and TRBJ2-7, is DGGITQSPKYLFRKEGQNVTLSCEQNLNHDAMYWYRQDPGQGLRLIYYSQIVNDFQKGDIAEGYSVSREKKESFPLTVTSAQKNPTAFYLCASSIAGVLDEQYFGPGTRLTVT.